This T cell receptor beta chain was profiled in a study of T cell changes during pregnancy in multiple sclerosis. Germline V CDR1 and CDR2: SGHTA, FQGNSA. The CDR3 sequence is 15 residues long. V shed 2 bases and J shed 2 bases, with 10 bases lying between them. The protocol was immunoSEQ multiplex PCR, while the TCRdb copy is restricted to in-frame clones and leaves out a portion. This table holds around 63,000 clones, 92% found once. Specimen: peripheral blood, collected in the third trimester of pregnancy. This sequence joins TRBV7-2 and TRBJ1-3; D unresolved. The receptor was isolated from a female donor in good health, enrolled as a control in a pregnancy study. In DNA, the CDR3 is TGTGCCAGCAGCTTATGGCCCGGGGCTGGAAACACCATATATTTT. Translating gives CASSLWPGAGNTIYF. Based on the CDR3 plus reference TRBV7-2 and TRBJ1-3, the full variable domain is GAGVSQSPSNKVTEKGKDVELRCDPISGHTALYWYRQSLGQGLEFLIYFQGNSAPDKSGLPSDRFSAERTGGSVSTLTIQRTQQEDSAVYLCASSLWPGAGNTIYFGEGSWLTVV.